Sequencing of this T cell receptor beta chain was carried out in a study of blood T cell repertoires in COVID-19. This CDR3 is built from 15 residues. Germline CDR1 SGHTA, CDR2 FQGNSA. V lost 0 bases to trimming and J lost 6 bases, with 11 bases between them. Enrolled through a virtual design, the participants were between roughly 18 and 90 years of age and came from approximately 25 US areas. Participants reported their clinical history, and cohort assignment relied on those reports. Generated by immunoSEQ multiplex PCR, the TCRdb table keeps only in-frame clones and is missing some. In the table there are some 62,000 clones, 80% to 90% of which are singletons.

The source of this sequence is a middle-aged woman with acute COVID-19. Input material: PBMCs or T cells enriched from blood (not recorded which). The V and J genes are TRBV7-2 and TRBJ2-2; D not certain. The CDR3 nucleotides read TGTGCCAGCAGCTTAGCGAGCGAGGTTCCCGGGGAGCTGTTTTTT. Amino acid sequence: CASSLASEVPGELFF.